The next 23 T cell receptor beta chains were all read from a single sample in a study of OX40 agonist ivuxolimab in advanced cancers. TCRdb keeps only in-frame clones here, not all; method: immunoSEQ multiplex PCR. Here the sample spans about 100,000 clones, around 94% being singletons. Sample: CD4+ or CD8+ T cells sorted from blood, taken in a trial of the OX40 agonist ivuxolimab. These receptors were obtained from an adult with an advanced solid tumor such as melanoma, head and neck, liver or kidney cancer.

The chain couples TRBV7-2 to TRBJ1-2; D remains unclear. The V end lost 1 base, the J end lost 4 bases, and 7 bases lay between the germline ends. The CDR3 sequence is 13 residues long. The germline gives CDR1 SGHTA, CDR2 FQGNSA. The CDR3 DNA reads TGTGCCAGCAGCTTAGGCTACACCTATGGCTACACCTTC. This sequence encodes CASSLGYTYGYTF. The complete variable domain, with remaining parts taken from reference TRBV7-2 and TRBJ1-2, reads GAGVSQSPSNKVTEKGKDVELRCDPISGHTALYWYRQSLGQGLEFLIYFQGNSAPDKSGLPSDRFSAERTGGSVSTLTIQRTQQEDSAVYLCASSLGYTYGYTFGSGTRLTVV.

The rearrangement links TRBV4-1 to TRBJ1-2; the match to TRBD1 covers 7 bases. The CDR3 length is 17 residues. CDR1 and CDR2 (germline): MGHRA, YSYEKL. Trimming took 1 base from V and 0 from J; bases not matched to a gene: 8. Written as DNA, the CDR3 is TGCGCCAGCAGCCAAGTCGGGCGGCAGGGGGCTAACTATGGCTACACCTTC. This gives the protein CASSQVGRQGANYGYTF.

The rearrangement links TRBV10-3 to TRBJ2-1; D may be TRBD1 or TRBD2 (5 bases each). Trimming stripped 4 bases from V and 0 bases from J, with 10 bases between. The CDR3 covers 15 residues. Germline V lookup: CDR1 ENHRY, CDR2 SYGVKD. The CDR3 region is CAISGDLRSYNEQFF. The CDR3 nucleotides read TGTGCCATCAGTGGGGACCTTCGCTCCTACAATGAGCAGTTCTTC.

This rearrangement joins TRBV2 to TRBJ1-1, with a possible D match to TRBD1 (5 bases). Trimming pared 7 bases from V and 4 bases from J, leaving 16 bases between. Germline loops: CDR1 SNHLY, CDR2 FYNNEI. The CDR3 is 14 amino acids. In DNA, the CDR3 is TGTGCCAGCAACCTAGACAGAGGAGGCACTGAAGCTTTCTTT. Amino acid sequence: CASNLDRGGTEAFF.

The chain recombines TRBV27 with TRBJ2-2; weak D call: TRBD2 (6 bases). Germline loops: CDR1 MNHEY, CDR2 SMNVEV (reference sequence). This CDR3 has 15 amino acids. With 4 bases removed from V and 4 bases from J, the gap between germline ends came to 13 bases. CDR3: CASSWKVGGTGELFF. The CDR3, as DNA: TGTGCCAGCAGTTGGAAAGTGGGGGGCACCGGGGAGCTGTTTTTT.

The V gene is TRBV5-1, the J gene TRBJ1-1; D not resolved. V was cut by 1 base and J by 2 bases, with 15 bases left in between. Germline values: CDR1 SGHRS, CDR2 YFSETQ. This CDR3 has 16 amino acids. CDR3 in DNA: TGCGCCAGCAGCTTGTCGACCGGTGGTCCCAACACTGAAGCTTTCTTT. This translates into CASSLSTGGPNTEAFF.

V gene TRBV5-1 combines with J gene TRBJ2-7; the D call may be TRBD1 or TRBD2 (6 bases each). The germline V and J ends were trimmed by 3 bases and 7 bases, with 11 bases remaining between them. This CDR3 has 12 residues. Germline V gives CDR1 SGHRS, CDR2 YFSETQ. CDR3 sequence reads: CASSSQGLEQYF. The CDR3 DNA sequence: TGCGCCAGCAGCTCACAGGGACTGGAGCAGTACTTC.

This clone was observed a single time. This chain links TRBV7-2 with TRBJ2-6; TRBD2 is a possible D gene (5 bases). CDR1 and CDR2 from the germline V gene are SGHTA and FQGNSA. The V end was cut by 5 bases, the J end by 2 bases, with 10 bases between. This CDR3 is 15 amino acids long. CDR3 DNA sequence: TGTGCCAGCAGCAGAGGGTTTACTGGGGCCAACGTCCTGACTTTC. This translates into CASSRGFTGANVLTF.

The chain employs TRBV18 and TRBJ1-4, with TRBD1 matching 7 bases. This CDR3 is 17 amino acids long. After removal of 3 bases from V and 6 bases from J, the junction contained 13 bases not matched to a gene. Germline loops: CDR1 KGHSH, CDR2 LQKENI. Written as DNA, the CDR3 is TGTGCCAGCTCACCGGCCGCGGGGGACAGCCCTCATGAAAAACTGTTTTTT. This sequence encodes CASSPAAGDSPHEKLFF.

The chain uses TRBV7-9 and TRBJ1-5; D gene ambiguous. Germline-derived CDR1 and CDR2 are SEHNR and FQNEAQ (reference sequence). The CDR3 has 14 residues. V dropped 6 bases and J dropped 1 base, with 10 bases sitting between them. The CDR3 DNA is TGTGCCAGCAGACCTGACGGGAGCAATCAGCCCCAGCATTTT. Its translation: CASRPDGSNQPQHF.

The V gene is TRBV6-1, the J gene TRBJ1-6; no definite D call. Between the trimmed V and J ends, which lost 8 bases and 4 bases, there was a span of 6 bases. This CDR3 contains 12 residues. Germline V CDR1 and CDR2: MNHNS, SASEGT. The CDR3 bases are TGTGCCAGCTGGGGTTATAATTCACCCCTCCACTTT. Protein product: CASWGYNSPLHF.

V gene TRBV6-5 combines with J gene TRBJ1-2, with a possible D match to TRBD1 (6 bases). This CDR3 comprises 13 residues. Germline CDR1 is MNHEY and CDR2 is SVGAGI. Trimming took off 6 bases at V and 8 bases at J, with 16 bases between the two ends. CDR3 sequence (DNA): TGTGCCAGCAGGAAGCAGGGGAAGGGAGGCTACACCTTC. Translated: CASRKQGKGGYTF.

This chain uses TRBV7-2 with TRBJ1-2; 8 bases agree with TRBD1. Unmatched junction bases numbered 6, after V lost 5 bases and J lost 4 bases. Per germline, CDR1 SGHTA and CDR2 FQGNSA. There are 14 residues in the CDR3. The CDR3 DNA follows: TGTGCCAGCAGCGTGGACAGGGCAGGCTATGGCTACACCTTC. It encodes CASSVDRAGYGYTF.

This clone was picked up one time. One end of the junction does not line up with germline, which may come from a read error. The chain employs TRBV27 and TRBJ1-1, with D uncertain. Germline V gives CDR1 MNHEY, CDR2 SMNVEV (reference sequence). CDR3 length equals 17 residues. In DNA, the CDR3 is TGTGCCAGCAGCCCCTTTGCGGGCAGGTCGAAGAACACTAAAGCTTTCTTT. This gives the protein CASSPFAGRSKNTKAFF.

The chain links TRBV19 to TRBJ2-7, with D perhaps TRBD1 (5 bases). Looked up from germline, CDR1 is LNHDA and CDR2 is SQIVND (reference sequence). V was clipped by 6 bases and J by 0 bases, with 15 bases between them. CDR3 size: 15 residues. The CDR3: CASRFNRKSSYEQYF. The CDR3 bases are TGTGCCAGTAGATTCAACAGGAAGAGCTCCTACGAGCAGTACTTC.

The chain carries TRBV7-9 and TRBJ2-5, with D possibly TRBD2 on 6 matching bases. V was trimmed by 5 bases and J by 5 bases, leaving 18 bases between them. CDR1 and CDR2 (germline): SEHNR, FQNEAQ (reference sequence). This CDR3 has 15 residues. CDR3 DNA: TGTGCCAGCAGCCCCGGGGGTCCAGGCAGGGAGACCCAGTACTTC. This codes for CASSPGGPGRETQYF.

This rearrangement joins TRBV6-5 to TRBJ2-6; D not resolved. Germline CDR1 and CDR2: MNHEY and SVGAGI. V lost 0 bases and J 0 bases, leaving 6 bases between the germline ends. This CDR3 region has 16 residues. CDR3 nucleotides: TGTGCCAGCAGTTACTCGATTCGCTCTGGGGCCAACGTCCTGACTTTC. Translating gives CASSYSIRSGANVLTF.

The rearrangement links TRBV5-6 to TRBJ1-4; unclear D gene. The V end lost 4 bases, the J end lost 3 bases, and 7 bases lay between the germline ends. Germline lookup yields CDR1 SGHDT and CDR2 YYEEEE. The CDR3 is 13 residues long. The CDR3 loop reads CASSPPANEKLFF. DNA of the CDR3: TGTGCCAGCAGCCCTCCAGCTAATGAAAAACTGTTTTTT.

The chain joins TRBV11-2 to TRBJ1-1; 9 positions agree with TRBD1. Germline V CDR1 and CDR2: SGHAT, FQNNGV. Trimming removed 1 base from V and 2 bases from J; junction bases left unmatched: 5. CDR3 length equals 16 residues. CDR3 region: CASSLVLGQGNTEAFF. CDR3 nucleotide sequence: TGTGCCAGCAGCTTAGTTCTGGGACAGGGTAACACTGAAGCTTTCTTT.

The chain couples TRBV7-3 to TRBJ2-1; TRBD2 is a possible D gene (7 bases). V shed 5 bases and J shed 6 bases, with 23 bases lying between them. CDR1 SGHTA and CDR2 FQGTGA come from the germline V gene. The CDR3 spans 17 residues. The CDR3 sequence is CASSLQGGDWTSNEQFF. In nucleotides, the CDR3 is TGTGCCAGCAGCCTACAGGGAGGGGACTGGACCTCCAATGAGCAGTTCTTC.

This clone was seen only a few times. This chain uses TRBV28 with TRBJ1-2; D not resolved. CDR3 length: 13 amino acids. The germline V and J ends were trimmed by 2 bases and 2 bases, with 6 bases remaining between them. Germline loops: CDR1 MDHEN, CDR2 SYDVKM. Written as DNA, the CDR3 is TGTGCCAGCAGTTTAAGGGTGAACTATGGCTACACCTTC. It yields the protein CASSLRVNYGYTF.

The V gene is TRBV10-3, the J gene TRBJ2-5; tentatively, D is TRBD1 or TRBD2 (5 bases each). V lost 6 bases, J lost 1 base, and 9 bases lay in between. Germline V CDR1 and CDR2: ENHRY, SYGVKD. This CDR3 is 13 amino acids long. CDR3 in DNA: TGTGCCATCAGCGGGGCGATCCAAGAGACCCAGTACTTC. Amino acid sequence: CAISGAIQETQYF.

The rearrangement uses TRBV28 and TRBJ1-2; unclear D gene. The CDR3 has 12 residues. V was clipped by 4 bases and J by 6 bases, with 9 bases between them. Germline values: CDR1 MDHEN, CDR2 SYDVKM. The CDR3 loop is CASSSAMNGYTF. The CDR3 coding sequence is TGTGCCAGCAGTTCAGCAATGAATGGCTACACCTTC.